The 32 T cell receptor beta chains in this list originate from one sample, sequenced in a study of CD8+CD57+ T cells in acquired aplastic anemia. Those patients picked for sequencing had displayed CD8+CD57+ cell expansion on flow cytometry. According to the study, genomic DNA was the template for TCR beta VDJ and CDR3 profiling. TCRdb ran MiXCR on the reads and lists one entry per CDR3 protein. The profile shows more than 150,000 distinct CDR3 sequences, approximately 51% of them singletons. Input material: sorted CD4+, CD8+, or CD8+CD57+ T cells (not recorded which) from PBMCs. The receptors derive from a human donor with aplastic anemia.

In this sample, this clonotype turned up once. The J gene is TRBJ2-7, the V gene TRBV7-9; tentative D call: TRBD1 (6 bases). CDR3 length: 15 amino acids. V gave up 6 bases and J gave up 3 bases, with 18 bases separating them. Per germline, CDR1 SEHNR and CDR2 FQNEAQ (reference sequence). The CDR3 reads CASSRTGTPDYEQYF. In DNA, the CDR3 is TGTGCCAGCAGTCGAACCGGGACACCCGACTACGAGCAGTACTTC.

This clonotype was seen at least ten times. The CDR3 DNA follows: TGTGCCAGCAGCGAAGGGGCGCTGAACACTGAAGCTTTCTTT. Its translation is CASSEGALNTEAFF. This chain uses TRBV7-2 with TRBJ1-1; D perhaps matches TRBD1 (5 bases). The CDR3 has 14 amino acids. Trimming left V 5 bases short and J 0 bases short, with 10 bases between. CDR1 is SGHTA and CDR2 is FQGNSA in the germline V gene.

On this clonotype: Since no conserved phenylalanine or tryptophan closes the CDR3, a read error is the likely cause. No DNA is shown, since the ends of the CDR3 on it are uncertain; the CDR3 is the one TCRdb lists. V is TRBV29-1 and J is TRBJ2-6; the D call TRBD1 from the table was never checked on the DNA. Germline loops: CDR1 SQVTM, CDR2 ANQGSEA. The CDR3 is 14 amino acids long, termini counted. The CDR3 loop reads CSATGHSGANVRTL.

This clonotype occurred a few times. The V and J genes are TRBV19 and TRBJ1-1; 8 bases map to TRBD1. The V gene's germline CDR1 is LNHDA and CDR2 SQIVND (reference sequence). This CDR3 has 15 amino acids. J was trimmed by 4 bases and V by 3 bases; bases with no gene match: 7. The chain's CDR3 is CASSIRTGSPTEAFF. CDR3 bases: TGTGCCAGTAGTATTAGGACAGGGAGCCCCACTGAAGCTTTCTTT.

This sequence joins TRBV2 and TRBJ2-3; tentative D call: TRBD2 (7 bases). Germline V gives CDR1 SNHLY, CDR2 FYNNEI. CDR3 length: 14 residues. V was pared by 7 bases and J by 4 bases, with 15 bases between. CDR3 sequence: CASKGGALADTQYF. The CDR3 nucleotides are TGTGCCAGCAAGGGGGGGGCCCTGGCAGATACGCAGTATTTT.

The rearrangement uses TRBV15 and TRBJ1-5; possible D gene TRBD1, 6 bases. The CDR3 totals 16 residues. Between the trimmed V and J ends, which lost 0 bases and 6 bases, there was a span of 15 bases. Germline assignment: CDR1 LNHNV and CDR2 YYDKDF (reference sequence). Here the CDR3 reads CATSRDYLGGVQPQHF. CDR3 coding DNA: TGTGCCACCAGCAGAGATTATTTGGGGGGCGTTCAGCCCCAGCATTTT.

J is TRBJ1-1 and V is TRBV18; D gene uncertain. Trimming took off 1 base at V and 2 bases at J, with 5 bases between the two ends. The CDR3 is made up of 13 amino acids. CDR1 is KGHSH and CDR2 is LQKENI in the germline V gene. The CDR3 sequence: CASSPQANTEAFF. The CDR3 DNA reads TGTGCCAGCTCACCACAGGCTAACACTGAAGCTTTCTTT.

This clonotype was recorded once. The rearrangement uses TRBV5-5 and TRBJ2-7, with 11 bases identical to TRBD1. The CDR3 length is 14 residues. The J segment lost 7 bases and the V segment lost 4 bases, leaving 7 bases of the junction unmatched. Per the germline V gene, CDR1 is SGHKS and CDR2 is YYEKEE (reference sequence). CDR3 bases: TGTGCCAGCAGCCCCGGACAGGGGGCACAGGAGCAGTACTTC. Protein product: CASSPGQGAQEQYF.

The rearrangement links TRBV25-1 to TRBJ1-4; 7 nucleotides line up with TRBD1. The CDR3 covers 15 residues. Trimming at V came to 2 bases and at J to 8 bases, leaving 8 bases not matched to a gene. From germline, CDR1 is MGHDK and CDR2 SYGVNS. The CDR3 DNA follows: TGTGCCAGCAGTGAAAGACAGGGAGGAGGCGAAAAACTGTTTTTT. Protein product: CASSERQGGGEKLFF.

At least ten counts were recorded for this clonotype. V and J are TRBV19 and TRBJ2-2; 7 nucleotides align to TRBD2. After removal of 6 bases from V and 0 bases from J, the junction contained 1 base not matched to a gene. The CDR3 is made up of 14 amino acids. Germline loops: CDR1 LNHDA, CDR2 SQIVND (reference sequence). The CDR3 reads CASRAGANTGELFF. The CDR3, as DNA: TGTGCCAGTAGGGCGGGAGCGAACACCGGGGAGCTGTTTTTT.

This clonotype has at least ten counts. V is TRBV2 and J is TRBJ2-2; 9 bases align to TRBD2. Germline trimming cut 4 bases from V and 5 bases from J; bases unmatched to any gene: 5. Germline V lookup: CDR1 SNHLY, CDR2 FYNNEI. This CDR3 contains 15 residues. As DNA, the CDR3 is TGTGCCAGCAGTGTTGGGCTAGCGGGGACCGGGGAGCTGTTTTTT. Translated, it gives CASSVGLAGTGELFF.

The V call is TRBV24-1, the J call TRBJ2-1; D is undetermined. This CDR3 is built from 15 residues. Germline loops: CDR1 KGHDR, CDR2 SFDVKD. The germline V and J ends were trimmed by 7 bases and 1 base, with 13 bases remaining between them. CDR3 amino acids: CATSPSGTSYNEQFF. CDR3 coding DNA: TGTGCCACCAGCCCCTCAGGCACATCCTACAATGAGCAGTTCTTC.

This clonotype came up many times. The chain couples TRBV30 to TRBJ2-3; D is ambiguous. Germline CDR1 is GTSNPN and CDR2 is SVGIG (reference sequence). The V end lost 0 bases, the J end lost 6 bases, and 7 bases lay between the germline ends. The CDR3 covers 12 residues. As DNA, the CDR3 is TGTGCCTGGAGTGTATTGGTGGATACGCAGTATTTT. This sequence encodes CAWSVLVDTQYF.

The chain links TRBV2 to TRBJ1-1, with 11 bases fitting TRBD1. This CDR3 is 16 amino acids long. Germline values: CDR1 SNHLY, CDR2 FYNNEI. V gave up 1 base and J gave up 6 bases; unmatched junction bases: 7. The CDR3 sequence is CASSEGTGGSFAEAFF. Here the CDR3 DNA reads TGTGCCAGCAGTGAAGGGACAGGGGGCTCGTTCGCTGAAGCTTTCTTT.

V usage is TRBV25-1 and J usage is TRBJ1-1; TRBD1 matches at 7 bases. CDR1 is MGHDK and CDR2 is SYGVNS in the germline V gene. Trimming removed 5 bases from V and 2 bases from J; junction bases left unmatched: 11. The length of the CDR3 is 16 residues. The CDR3 DNA follows: TGTGCCAGCAGTCTAATATCTCAGGGGGGTAACACTGAAGCTTTCTTT. Encoded protein: CASSLISQGGNTEAFF.

This CDR3 is CASSQGSGPTEQYF. The DNA for the CDR3 is TGTGCCAGCAGCCAAGGTAGCGGCCCGACGGAGCAGTACTTC. V usage is TRBV3-1 and J usage is TRBJ2-7, with a possible D match to TRBD2 (6 bases). Germline V gives CDR1 LGHDT, CDR2 YNNKEL (reference sequence). This CDR3 has 14 amino acids. V dropped 1 base and J dropped 7 bases, with 14 bases sitting between them.

The J gene is TRBJ2-7, the V gene TRBV6-1; D not resolved. Looked up from germline, CDR1 is MNHNS and CDR2 is SASEGT. V was trimmed by 1 base and J by 3 bases, leaving 19 bases between them. The CDR3 has 17 amino acids. Here the CDR3 DNA reads TGTGCCAGCAGTGAAGATGAGAAGGTAACGGGCTACTACGAGCAGTACTTC. Translated, it gives CASSEDEKVTGYYEQYF.

The J gene is TRBJ2-7, the V gene TRBV20-1, with D possibly being TRBD1 (6 bases). The CDR3 has 13 amino acids. Germline values: CDR1 DFQATT, CDR2 SNEGSKA (reference sequence). V was cut by 2 bases and J by 5 bases, with 13 bases left in between. CDR3 sequence: CSARPTGLHEQYF. DNA for the CDR3: TGCAGTGCTAGACCCACAGGGCTCCACGAGCAGTACTTC.

Many counts were recorded for this clonotype. This chain uses TRBV9 with TRBJ2-2; TRBD1 aligns across 8 bases. The CDR3 runs 17 residues. Germline CDR1 SGDLS, CDR2 YYNGEE. Trimming removed 2 bases from V and 1 base from J; junction bases left unmatched: 7. CDR3 amino acids: CASSVRGTGGNTGELFF. Here the CDR3 DNA reads TGTGCCAGCAGCGTGCGCGGGACAGGAGGGAACACCGGGGAGCTGTTTTTT.

The V call is TRBV7-6, the J call TRBJ2-7; D ambiguous. Trimming cost V 0 bases and J 6 bases, with 6 bases left between them. This CDR3 contains 12 residues. Per the germline V gene, CDR1 is SGHVS and CDR2 is FNYEAQ. CDR3 protein: CASSLAMGEQYF. The CDR3, as DNA: TGTGCCAGCAGCTTAGCTATGGGCGAGCAGTACTTC. Drawing the rest from reference TRBV7-6 and TRBJ2-7, the complete variable domain is GAGVSQSPRYKVTKRGQDVALRCDPISGHVSLYWYRQALGQGPEFLTYFNYEAQQDKSGLPNDRFSAERPEGSISTLTIQRTEQRDSAMYRCASSLAMGEQYFGPGTRLTVT.

At least ten counts were recorded for this clonotype. Sequence at one end of the junction differs from germline and may be a read error. The J gene is TRBJ2-3, the V gene TRBV6-5, with D possibly TRBD2 on 5 matching bases. The CDR3 loop spans 13 amino acids. CDR1 MNHEY and CDR2 SVGAGI come from the germline V gene. The CDR3 sequence: CASSTPSTDTQYF. The CDR3 DNA sequence: TGTGCCAGCAGCACTCCTAGCACCGATACGCAGTATTTT.

V is TRBV29-1 and J is TRBJ2-3; unclear D gene. The CDR3 runs 13 residues. Germline V CDR1 and CDR2: SQVTM, ANQGSEA. V lost 8 bases to trimming and J lost 2 bases, with 14 bases between them. DNA of the CDR3: TGCAGCTTGTTGGCCATTTTCACAGATACGCAGTATTTT. It translates to CSLLAIFTDTQYF.

V is TRBV7-9 and J is TRBJ2-5; D is uncertain. CDR3 length equals 13 residues. V was clipped by 0 bases and J by 4 bases, with 6 bases between them. Per the germline V gene, CDR1 is SEHNR and CDR2 is FQNEAQ (reference sequence). CDR3 nucleotide sequence: TGTGCCAGCAGCTTAGCCACTGCAGAGACCCAGTACTTC. Translation gives CASSLATAETQYF. Looking up the rest from reference TRBV7-9 and TRBJ2-5 gives the full variable domain: DTGVSQNPRHKITKRGQNVTFRCDPISEHNRLYWYRQTLGQGPEFLTYFQNEAQLEKSRLLSDRFSAERPKGSFSTLEIQRTEQGDSAMYLCASSLATAETQYFGPGTRLLVL.

Comments on this clonotype: A read error may be the cause here, since a much bigger clone is one base away. The chain employs TRBV5-4 and TRBJ2-3; a weak D match, TRBD1 (7 bases). Germline CDR1 and CDR2: SGHNT and YYREEE (reference sequence). This CDR3 is 16 amino acids long. The CDR3 loop reads CAGSLAQQGGTDTQYF. In DNA form, the CDR3 reads TGTGCCGGCAGCTTGGCCCAGCAGGGGGGAACAGATACGCAGTATTTT.

This clonotype was seen repeatedly, ten times or more. The J gene is TRBJ2-1, the V gene TRBV5-1, with D unresolved. V was cut by 0 bases and J by 1 base, with 11 bases left in between. This CDR3 has 16 amino acids. Germline V lookup: CDR1 SGHRS, CDR2 YFSETQ. The CDR3 nucleotides are TGCGCCAGCAGCTTGGACGGGCCCCGGTCCTACAATGAGCAGTTCTTC. Protein: CASSLDGPRSYNEQFF.

V gene TRBV2 combines with J gene TRBJ2-5; the D gene could be TRBD1 or TRBD2 (7 bases each). Trimming cost V 5 bases and J 5 bases, with 18 bases left between them. The CDR3 extends over 15 amino acids. Germline V gene lookup returns CDR1 SNHLY and CDR2 FYNNEI. CDR3 sequence (DNA): TGTGCCAGCAGTTTTCAGGGGGGGATTCGGGAGACCCAGTACTTC. Residues: CASSFQGGIRETQYF.

The chain has TRBV11-3 and TRBJ2-7; 12 bases map to TRBD2. The CDR3 has 15 amino acids. Germline CDR1 is SGHNT and CDR2 is YENEEA. The trim removed 1 base at V and 7 bases at J, leaving 5 bases unmatched. CDR3 coding DNA: TGTGCCAGCAGCTTAGGGGCTAGCGGGAGGGGAGAGCAGTACGTC. As protein: CASSLGASGRGEQYV.

V usage is TRBV2 and J usage is TRBJ1-2; 8 bases line up with TRBD1. The CDR3 runs to 15 residues. Germline V gene data show CDR1 as SNHLY and CDR2 as FYNNEI. Losses at the gene ends were 3 bases for V and 7 bases for J; bases not matched to a gene: 10. The CDR3 region has the DNA TGTGCCAGCAGTGATAAGGCCAGGGGGCAGAGTGGCTACACCTTC. As protein: CASSDKARGQSGYTF.

The chain is built from TRBV20-1 and TRBJ2-5; either TRBD1 or TRBD2 may supply D (5 bases each). Per the germline V gene, CDR1 is DFQATT and CDR2 is SNEGSKA (reference sequence). V was shortened by 3 bases and J by 2 bases, with 19 bases between the two germline ends. CDR3 length equals 16 residues. CDR3 nucleotide sequence: TGCAGTGCTAGTGAGGCCGGGACCGCTCGACAAGAGACCCAGTACTTC. Residues: CSASEAGTARQETQYF.

J is TRBJ2-7 and V is TRBV11-2, with no clear D. CDR3 length equals 13 residues. The germline V and J ends were trimmed by 3 bases and 5 bases, with 11 bases remaining between them. Per the germline V gene, CDR1 is SGHAT and CDR2 is FQNNGV. The CDR3 sequence is CASSFLGKDEQYF. DNA for the CDR3: TGTGCCAGCAGCTTTCTGGGGAAGGACGAGCAGTACTTC.

V usage is TRBV15 and J usage is TRBJ2-6; possible D gene TRBD1, 5 bases. CDR1 and CDR2 from the germline V gene are LNHNV and YYDKDF (reference sequence). The ends were cut back, 3 bases at V and 1 base at J, with 7 bases in the middle. This CDR3 has 15 amino acids. CDR3 bases: TGTGCCACCAGCAGCAGGGTGTCTGGGGCCAACGTCCTGACTTTC. Translating it yields CATSSRVSGANVLTF.

This rearrangement joins TRBV7-9 to TRBJ1-3; D ambiguous. The CDR3 length is 14 residues. The V end was cut by 5 bases, the J end by 6 bases, with 14 bases between. The germline CDR1 and CDR2 sequences are SEHNR and FQNEAQ (reference sequence). CDR3 sequence reads: CASSPRTRENTIYF. CDR3 bases: TGTGCCAGCAGCCCACGGACGCGCGAAAACACCATATATTTT.